The 20 T cell receptor beta chains below come from one sample, sequenced in a study of shared clonotypes between healthy human individuals. Profiled with immunoSEQ multiplex PCR; TCRdb holds only in-frame clones, not every one. The table has more than 2 million clones, approximately 94% seen once. The specimen sequenced was naive CD4+ T cells sorted from blood. Subset denoted: CD45RA+ positively selected. The receptors here all came from a man between 18 and 35 years old in good health.

The chain links TRBV28 to TRBJ1-2; 7 bases match TRBD1. Germline trimming cut 6 bases from V and 5 bases from J; bases unmatched to any gene: 15. Germline V gene lookup returns CDR1 MDHEN and CDR2 SYDVKM. The CDR3 is made up of 16 amino acids. The CDR3 bases are TGTGCCAGCAGAATAGGGGGAGGGGGCACAGGATATGGCTACACCTTC. Translating it yields CASRIGGGGTGYGYTF.

This sequence joins TRBV18 and TRBJ1-1; 7 bases agree with TRBD1. Germline V gives CDR1 KGHSH, CDR2 LQKENI. CDR3 length equals 13 residues. V gave up 5 bases and J gave up 4 bases; unmatched junction bases: 4. The CDR3 region has the DNA TGTGCCAGCTCAATGCAGGGGGGCACTGAAGCTTTCTTT. It codes for CASSMQGGTEAFF.

CDR3 DNA sequence: TGTGCCAGCAGCCCGCTCGGGGACGGGGTTATGAACACTGAAGCTTTCTTT. Amino acid sequence: CASSPLGDGVMNTEAFF. The V and J genes are TRBV7-8 and TRBJ1-1, with D perhaps TRBD1 (5 bases). V lost 5 bases, J lost 0 bases, and 19 bases lay in between. Looked up from germline, CDR1 is SGHVS and CDR2 is FQNEAQ. The CDR3 totals 17 residues.

The genes are TRBV18 and TRBJ2-3, with a weak D call TRBD2 (6 bases). Germline V CDR1 and CDR2: KGHSH, LQKENI. The CDR3 is 13 amino acids. V lost 4 bases to trimming and J lost 4 bases, with 9 bases between them. The CDR3 is CASSLRDSDTQYF. The CDR3 DNA reads TGTGCCAGCTCACTCCGGGACTCAGATACGCAGTATTTT.

The V and J genes are TRBV30 and TRBJ2-3; no reliable D call. The CDR3 loop spans 12 amino acids. Trimming took 2 bases from V and 5 from J, leaving 8 bases between them. Germline V gene data show CDR1 as GTSNPN and CDR2 as SVGIG (reference sequence). In DNA form, the CDR3 reads TGTGCCTGGAGTCTCGGTGGAGATACGCAGTATTTT. It yields the protein CAWSLGGDTQYF.

The genes are TRBV6-7 and TRBJ1-1; a possible D gene is TRBD1 (5 bases). Being an ORF, TRBV6-7 has a function that is uncertain. The CDR3 contains 14 residues. The V end was cut by 10 bases, the J end by 1 base, with 16 bases between. For the CDR3, the DNA is TGTGCCACCCTTCCGGGGCATTGGAACACTGAAGCTTTCTTT. Translated, it gives CATLPGHWNTEAFF.

The chain couples TRBV2 to TRBJ2-2; a possible D gene is TRBD2 (5 bases). V was cut by 4 bases and J by 4 bases, with 13 bases left in between. Per germline, CDR1 SNHLY and CDR2 FYNNEI. CDR3 size: 15 residues. For the CDR3, the DNA is TGTGCCAGCAGTGCGCTAGCTTCGGTCACCGGGGAGCTGTTTTTT. Protein product: CASSALASVTGELFF.

CDR3 bases: TGCAGCGTTCAATGGGCAGGGGACGAGCAGTACTTC. Protein: CSVQWAGDEQYF. The chain employs TRBV29-1 and TRBJ2-7, with D perhaps matching TRBD1 (6 bases). Trimming stripped 5 bases from V and 5 bases from J, with 13 bases between. Germline V gene sequence: CDR1 SQVTM, CDR2 ANQGSEA. The CDR3 length is 12 residues.

This chain links TRBV27 with TRBJ2-5; weak D call: TRBD2 (5 bases). The V end was cut by 2 bases, the J end by 7 bases, with 8 bases between. Germline lookup yields CDR1 MNHEY and CDR2 SMNVEV (reference sequence). The CDR3 is made up of 12 amino acids. The CDR3 DNA reads TGTGCCAGCAGTTTAGGACTGGGGACCCAGTACTTC. It is translated as CASSLGLGTQYF.

With regard to this clone: Other DNA sequences from this sample encode an identical CDR3 as well. This sequence joins TRBV10-3 and TRBJ2-7, with TRBD1 matching 9 bases. The CDR3 is 14 residues long. Germline lookup yields CDR1 ENHRY and CDR2 SYGVKD. V gave up 5 bases and J gave up 6 bases; unmatched junction bases: 8. CDR3 region: CAISPGQGSGEQYF. The CDR3 DNA follows: TGTGCCATCAGTCCTGGACAGGGGTCGGGCGAGCAGTACTTC.

The chain is built from TRBV5-1 and TRBJ1-3, with D possibly matching TRBD1 (5 bases). This CDR3 contains 16 residues. V was clipped by 0 bases and J by 0 bases, with 10 bases between them. From germline, CDR1 is SGHRS and CDR2 YFSETQ. As DNA, the CDR3 is TGCGCCAGCAGCTTGGGCAGGGCGTTCTCTGGAAACACCATATATTTT. This translates into CASSLGRAFSGNTIYF.

The chain uses TRBV9 and TRBJ2-3; 14 nucleotides line up with TRBD2. V gave up 4 bases and J gave up 1 base; unmatched junction bases: 2. The CDR3 loop spans 16 amino acids. Germline CDR1 is SGDLS and CDR2 is YYNGEE. The CDR3 nucleotides are TGTGCCAGCAGCCCGGGACTAGCGGGAGGCACAGATACGCAGTATTTT. It encodes CASSPGLAGGTDTQYF. Full variable domain (remainder filled in from reference TRBV9 and TRBJ2-3): DSGVTQTPKHLITATGQRVTLRCSPRSGDLSVYWYQQSLDQGLQFLIQYYNGEERAKGNILERFSAQQFPDLHSELNLSSLELGDSALYFCASSPGLAGGTDTQYFGPGTRLTVL.

The chain carries TRBV9 and TRBJ2-2, with 8 bases matching TRBD1. Germline V gives CDR1 SGDLS, CDR2 YYNGEE. The CDR3 runs to 16 residues. J gave up 4 bases and V 0 bases, and 5 bases lay outside the gene matches. CDR3 residues: CASSVATGQGTGELFF. CDR3 bases: TGTGCCAGCAGCGTAGCTACTGGACAGGGCACCGGGGAGCTGTTTTTT.

The CDR3 sequence: CASSVSTGQKLFF. Here the CDR3 DNA reads TGTGCCAGCAGCGTCTCGACAGGCCAAAAACTGTTTTTT. The chain uses TRBV25-1 and TRBJ1-4, with a possible D match to TRBD1 (6 bases). The CDR3 totals 13 residues. Germline V gene lookup returns CDR1 MGHDK and CDR2 SYGVNS. V gave up 6 bases and J gave up 9 bases, with 14 bases separating them.

This chain connects TRBV30 to TRBJ1-4; no firm D call. In germline, CDR1 is GTSNPN, CDR2 SVGIG (reference sequence). This CDR3 is 15 amino acids long. V was pared by 0 bases and J by 11 bases, with 19 bases between. CDR3 DNA: TGTGCCTGGAGTGTAGATCCAGGCGGCAACGGGAAACTGTTTTTT. As protein: CAWSVDPGGNGKLFF.

As regards this clone: At the DNA level, this CDR3 is encoded by other sequences in the same sample as well. V is TRBV5-1 and J is TRBJ1-4; TRBD1 matches at 8 bases. This CDR3 contains 17 residues. The germline gives CDR1 SGHRS, CDR2 YFSETQ. Trimming removed 2 bases from V and 0 bases from J; junction bases left unmatched: 6. CDR3: CASSLGQGVATNEKLFF. Here the CDR3 DNA reads TGCGCCAGCAGCTTAGGACAGGGAGTGGCAACTAATGAAAAACTGTTTTTT.

V is TRBV5-1 and J is TRBJ2-3, with D unresolved. Trimming stripped 0 bases from V and 5 bases from J, with 10 bases between. This CDR3 has 14 residues. CDR1 and CDR2 (germline): SGHRS, YFSETQ. As DNA, the CDR3 is TGCGCCAGCAGCTTGGGCGCCAGTCTAGATACGCAGTATTTT. Amino acid sequence: CASSLGASLDTQYF.

This rearrangement joins TRBV5-1 to TRBJ1-6; perhaps TRBD1 as D (5 bases). Trimming stripped 3 bases from V and 8 bases from J, with 15 bases between. The germline CDR1 and CDR2 sequences are SGHRS and YFSETQ. The CDR3 loop spans 15 amino acids. The chain's CDR3 is CASSSGGEPDSPLHF. Written as DNA, the CDR3 is TGCGCCAGCAGCTCCGGGGGGGAACCTGATTCACCCCTCCACTTT.

The chain links TRBV6-1 to TRBJ2-6; 7 bases agree with TRBD1. This CDR3 is built from 16 residues. Germline CDR1 and CDR2: MNHNS and SASEGT. V shed 3 bases and J 4 bases; nucleotides not matched to a gene: 6. As DNA, the CDR3 is TGTGCCAGCAGTGAGCAGGGGGTATTAGGGGCCAACGTCCTGACTTTC. This encodes CASSEQGVLGANVLTF.

The rearrangement uses TRBV30 and TRBJ2-3; D might be TRBD2 (6 bases). Germline V gene lookup returns CDR1 GTSNPN and CDR2 SVGIG (reference sequence). V lost 1 base, J lost 0 bases, and 11 bases lay in between. The CDR3 is 15 residues long. The CDR3 here is CAWSGDSSSTDTQYF. The DNA for the CDR3 is TGTGCCTGGAGTGGGGACTCTTCGAGCACAGATACGCAGTATTTT.